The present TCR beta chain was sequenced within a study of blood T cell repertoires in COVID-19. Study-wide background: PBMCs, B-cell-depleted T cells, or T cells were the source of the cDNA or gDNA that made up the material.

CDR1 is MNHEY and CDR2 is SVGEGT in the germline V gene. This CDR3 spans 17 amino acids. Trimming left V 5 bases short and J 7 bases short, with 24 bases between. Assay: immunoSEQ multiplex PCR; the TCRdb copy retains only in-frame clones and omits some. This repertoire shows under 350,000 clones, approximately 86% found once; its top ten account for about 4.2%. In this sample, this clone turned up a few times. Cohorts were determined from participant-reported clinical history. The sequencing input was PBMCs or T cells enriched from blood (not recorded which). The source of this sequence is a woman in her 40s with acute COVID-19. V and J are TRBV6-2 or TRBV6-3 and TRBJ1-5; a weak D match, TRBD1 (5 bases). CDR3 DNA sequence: TGTGCCAGCAGTAAACAGACCGGGACTTCCGAGGGACAGCCCCAGCATTTT. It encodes CASSKQTGTSEGQPQHF.